This T cell receptor (beta chain) was captured by sequencing in a study of CD8+ T cells in alopecia areata. RNA was isolated and reverse transcribed to cDNA, the sequencing template. Profiling relied on immunoSEQ multiplex PCR, and the TCRdb table lists in-frame clones only, not all of them. The table has over 120,000 clones, roughly 64% seen once; the top ten hold 6.4%. The table lists this clone with a few counts. Samples from alopecia areata patients were lesional scalp punch biopsies and peripheral blood. The receptor was isolated from a human donor with alopecia areata. Here the sequenced sample was CD4+ T cells sorted from blood, taken at week 0.

CDR3 sequence: CASSSGGSSRNTEAFF. The CDR3, as DNA: TGTGCCAGCAGCTCGGGGGGGAGTTCCCGGAACACTGAAGCTTTCTTT. This sequence joins TRBV7-2 and TRBJ1-1; maybe TRBD1 (5 bases). Germline V gene data show CDR1 as SGHTA and CDR2 as FQGNSA. The CDR3 is 16 residues long. V was cut by 4 bases and J by 1 base, with 16 bases left in between.